This T cell receptor beta chain was captured in a study of vaccination and CD4 T cells after COVID-19. For the study at large: The stimulus for the cells was overlapping spike peptides derived from SARS-CoV-2, HCoV-NL63, HCoV-OC43 and HCoV-229E.

Cultured CD4+ T cell DNA was sequenced using the Oncomine TCR Beta short-read assay. TCRdb processed the PCR reads anew with MiXCR; each CDR3 protein has one entry. The data contain around 26,000 distinct CDR3 sequences, 67% of them singletons. From germline, CDR1 is SQVTM and CDR2 ANQGSEA. This CDR3 region has 12 residues. Between the trimmed V and J ends, which lost 4 bases and 4 bases, there was a span of 10 bases. In the case of this clonotype: Its antigen is currently unknown.

Treatment: roughly ten-day PBMC culture with coronavirus spike peptide pools or control peptides (ViraFEST assay). At both days 3 and 7, half the medium was replaced with fresh IL-2 medium. The receptor was derived from a human donor who received a COVID-19 vaccine. The chain links TRBV29-1 to TRBJ1-1; D is possibly TRBD1 (5 bases). Sequencing was performed on CD4+ T cells from blood, cultured in vitro, taken after SARS-CoV-2 vaccination. CDR3 sequence (DNA): TGCAGCGTTGCGGGGGGAGCCACTGAAGCTTTCTTT. As protein: CSVAGGATEAFF.